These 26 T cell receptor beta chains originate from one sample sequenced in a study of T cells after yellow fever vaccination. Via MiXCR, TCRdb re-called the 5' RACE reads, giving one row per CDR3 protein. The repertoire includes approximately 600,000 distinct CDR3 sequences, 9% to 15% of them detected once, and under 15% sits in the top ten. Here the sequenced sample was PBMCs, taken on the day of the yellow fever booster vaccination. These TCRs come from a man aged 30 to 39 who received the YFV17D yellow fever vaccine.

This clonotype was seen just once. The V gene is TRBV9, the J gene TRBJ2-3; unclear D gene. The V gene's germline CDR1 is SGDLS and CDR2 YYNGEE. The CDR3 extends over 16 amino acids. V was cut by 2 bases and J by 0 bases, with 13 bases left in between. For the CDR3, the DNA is TGTGCCAGCAGCGTTTCTGCCAGTATAAGCACAGATACGCAGTATTTT. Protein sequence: CASSVSASISTDTQYF.

For the CDR3, the DNA is TGTGCCACCAGCAGAGAAACTAGCGGGAGGAATGAGCAGTTCTTC. As protein: CATSRETSGRNEQFF. The gene calls are TRBV15 and TRBJ2-1; 12 nucleotides agree with TRBD2. Germline lookup yields CDR1 LNHNV and CDR2 YYDKDF (reference sequence). The CDR3 runs 15 residues. Trimming cost V 0 bases and J 7 bases; bases outside gene matches: 1. Full variable domain (rest looked up from reference TRBV15 and TRBJ2-1): DAMVIQNPRYQVTQFGKPVTLSCSQTLNHNVMYWYQQKSSQAPKLLFHYYDKDFNNEADTPDNFQSRRPNTSFCFLDIRSPGLGDTAMYLCATSRETSGRNEQFFGPGTRLTVL.

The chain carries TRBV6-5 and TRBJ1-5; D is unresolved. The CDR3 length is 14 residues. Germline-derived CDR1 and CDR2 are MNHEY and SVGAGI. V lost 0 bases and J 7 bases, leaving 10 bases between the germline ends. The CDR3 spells CASSYSKKGQPQHF. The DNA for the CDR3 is TGTGCCAGCAGTTACTCGAAAAAGGGCCAGCCCCAGCATTTT.

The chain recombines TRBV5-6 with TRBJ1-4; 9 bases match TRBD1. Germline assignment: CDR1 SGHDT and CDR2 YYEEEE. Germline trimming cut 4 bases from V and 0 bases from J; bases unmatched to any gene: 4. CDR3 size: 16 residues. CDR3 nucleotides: TGTGCCAGCAGCCAGTGGACAGGGGCAACTAATGAAAAACTGTTTTTT. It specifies CASSQWTGATNEKLFF.

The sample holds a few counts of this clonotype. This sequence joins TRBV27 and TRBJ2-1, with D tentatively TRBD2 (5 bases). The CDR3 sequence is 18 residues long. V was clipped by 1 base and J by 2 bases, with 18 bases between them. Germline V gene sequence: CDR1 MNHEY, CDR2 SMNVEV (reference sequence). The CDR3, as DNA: TGTGCCAGCAGTTTATGGCCCAGCGGATCCGCCGCCTACAATGAGCAGTTCTTC. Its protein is CASSLWPSGSAAYNEQFF.

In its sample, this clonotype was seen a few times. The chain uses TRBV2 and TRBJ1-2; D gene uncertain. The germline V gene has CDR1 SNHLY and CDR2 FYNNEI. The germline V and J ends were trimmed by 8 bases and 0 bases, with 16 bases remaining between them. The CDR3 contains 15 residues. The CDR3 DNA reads TGTGCCAGCCAAATTAGCAGAAACGCTAACTATGGCTACACCTTC. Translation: CASQISRNANYGYTF. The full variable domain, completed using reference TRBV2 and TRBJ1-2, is EPEVTQTPSHQVTQMGQEVILRCVPISNHLYFYWYRQILGQKVEFLVSFYNNEISEKSEIFDDQFSVERPDGSNFTLKIRSTKLEDSAMYFCASQISRNANYGYTFGSGTRLTVV.

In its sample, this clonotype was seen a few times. CDR3 region: CASSSPYQQGHNYEQYF. CDR3 bases: TGTGCCAGCAGCTCACCATACCAACAGGGGCATAACTACGAGCAGTACTTC. The chain employs TRBV7-9 and TRBJ2-7, with TRBD1 identical over 7 bases. CDR3 length: 17 residues. V dropped 4 bases and J dropped 3; count of bases not matched to a gene: 15. CDR1 is SEHNR, CDR2 FQNEAQ, per germline (reference sequence).

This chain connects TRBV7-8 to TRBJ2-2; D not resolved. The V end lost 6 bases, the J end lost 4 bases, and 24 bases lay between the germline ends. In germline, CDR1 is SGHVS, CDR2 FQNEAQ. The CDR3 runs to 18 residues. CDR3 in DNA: TGTGCCAGCAGTTCCTACGAAGGGATGTTCCGGCCCACCGGGGAGCTGTTTTTT. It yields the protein CASSSYEGMFRPTGELFF.

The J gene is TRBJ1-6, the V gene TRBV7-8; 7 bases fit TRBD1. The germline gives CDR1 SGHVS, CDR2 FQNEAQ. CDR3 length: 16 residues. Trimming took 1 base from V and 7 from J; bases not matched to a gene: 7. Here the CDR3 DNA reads TGTGCCAGCAGCTTAGGGGGGGGGACAGTCAATTCACCCCTCCACTTT. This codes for CASSLGGGTVNSPLHF.

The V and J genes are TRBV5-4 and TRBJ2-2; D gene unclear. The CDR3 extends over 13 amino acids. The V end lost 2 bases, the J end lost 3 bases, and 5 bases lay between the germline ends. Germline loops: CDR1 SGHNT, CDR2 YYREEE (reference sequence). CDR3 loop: CASSFEDTGELFF. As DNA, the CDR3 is TGTGCCAGCAGCTTCGAGGACACCGGGGAGCTGTTTTTT.

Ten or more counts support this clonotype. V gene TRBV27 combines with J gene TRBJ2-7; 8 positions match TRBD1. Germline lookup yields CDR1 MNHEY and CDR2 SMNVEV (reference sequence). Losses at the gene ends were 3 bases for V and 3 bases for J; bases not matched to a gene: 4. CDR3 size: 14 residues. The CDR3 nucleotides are TGTGCCAGCAGTTTGGCAGGGGGCATCTACGAGCAGTACTTC. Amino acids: CASSLAGGIYEQYF.

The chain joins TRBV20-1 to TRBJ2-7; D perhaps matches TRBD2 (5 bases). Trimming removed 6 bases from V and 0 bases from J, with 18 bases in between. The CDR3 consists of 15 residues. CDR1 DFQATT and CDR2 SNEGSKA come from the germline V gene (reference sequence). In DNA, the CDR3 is TGCAGTGCCAGCGGCTCTAGAGGAGCCTCCTACGAGCAGTACTTC. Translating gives CSASGSRGASYEQYF.

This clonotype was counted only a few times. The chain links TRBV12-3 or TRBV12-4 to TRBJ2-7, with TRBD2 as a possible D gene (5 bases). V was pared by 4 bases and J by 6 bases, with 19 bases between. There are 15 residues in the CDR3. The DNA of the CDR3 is TGTGCCAGCAGTTCTAGAATGGGAGCAACCGGCGAGCAGTACTTC. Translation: CASSSRMGATGEQYF.

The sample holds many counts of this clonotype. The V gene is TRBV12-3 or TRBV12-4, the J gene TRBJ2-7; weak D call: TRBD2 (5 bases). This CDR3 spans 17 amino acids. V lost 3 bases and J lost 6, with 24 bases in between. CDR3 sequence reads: CASSFSAFGQRKGEQYF. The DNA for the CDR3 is TGTGCCAGCAGTTTTTCCGCGTTTGGCCAGCGGAAGGGCGAGCAGTACTTC.

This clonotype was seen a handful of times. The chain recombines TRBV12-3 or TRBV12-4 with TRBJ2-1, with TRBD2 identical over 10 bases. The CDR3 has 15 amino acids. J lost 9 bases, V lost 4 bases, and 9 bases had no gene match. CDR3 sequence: CASSYNLAGAGEQFF. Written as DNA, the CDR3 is TGTGCCAGCAGTTACAATCTAGCGGGAGCGGGTGAGCAGTTCTTC.

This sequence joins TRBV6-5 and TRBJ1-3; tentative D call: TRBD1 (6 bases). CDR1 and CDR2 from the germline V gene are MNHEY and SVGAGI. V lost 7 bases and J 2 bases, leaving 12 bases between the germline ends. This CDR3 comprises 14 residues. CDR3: CASKLQGPGNTIYF. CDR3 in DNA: TGTGCCAGCAAGTTACAGGGCCCTGGAAACACCATATATTTT.

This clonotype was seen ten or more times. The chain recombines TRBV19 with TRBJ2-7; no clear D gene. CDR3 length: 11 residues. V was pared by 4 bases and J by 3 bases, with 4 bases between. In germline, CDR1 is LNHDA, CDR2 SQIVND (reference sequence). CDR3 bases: TGTGCCAGTAGTAACCACTACGAGCAGTACTTC. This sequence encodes CASSNHYEQYF.

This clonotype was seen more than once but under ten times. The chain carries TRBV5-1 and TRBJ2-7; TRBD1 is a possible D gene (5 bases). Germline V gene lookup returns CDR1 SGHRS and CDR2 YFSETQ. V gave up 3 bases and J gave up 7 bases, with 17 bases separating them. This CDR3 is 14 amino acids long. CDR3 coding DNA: TGCGCCAGCAGCTCTGGACAAGGGTCTGGGGAGCAGTACTTC. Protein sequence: CASSSGQGSGEQYF.

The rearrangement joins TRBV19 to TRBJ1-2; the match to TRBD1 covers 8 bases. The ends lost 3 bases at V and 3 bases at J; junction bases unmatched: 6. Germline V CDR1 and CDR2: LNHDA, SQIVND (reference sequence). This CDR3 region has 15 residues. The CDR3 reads CASSILAGGYYGYTF. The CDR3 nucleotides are TGTGCCAGTAGTATTTTGGCAGGGGGCTACTATGGCTACACCTTC.

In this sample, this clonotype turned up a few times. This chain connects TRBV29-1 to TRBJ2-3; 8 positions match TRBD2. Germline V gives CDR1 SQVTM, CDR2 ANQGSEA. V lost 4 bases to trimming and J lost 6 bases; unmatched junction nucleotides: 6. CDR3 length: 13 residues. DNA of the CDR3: TGCAGCGTTGTAATTGCGGGAGGTGATACGCAGTATTTT. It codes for CSVVIAGGDTQYF.

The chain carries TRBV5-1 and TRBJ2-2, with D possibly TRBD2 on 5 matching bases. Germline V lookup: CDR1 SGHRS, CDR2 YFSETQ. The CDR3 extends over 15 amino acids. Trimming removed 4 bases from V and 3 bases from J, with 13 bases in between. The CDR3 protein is CASSPRVGDTGELFF. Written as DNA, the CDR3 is TGCGCCAGCAGCCCGAGGGTGGGAGACACCGGGGAGCTGTTTTTT.

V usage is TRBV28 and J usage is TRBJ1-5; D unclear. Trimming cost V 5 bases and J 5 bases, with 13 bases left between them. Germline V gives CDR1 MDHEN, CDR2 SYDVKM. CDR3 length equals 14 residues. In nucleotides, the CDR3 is TGTGCCAGCAGTCCACCCCGGCACGATCAGCCCCAGCATTTT. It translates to CASSPPRHDQPQHF.

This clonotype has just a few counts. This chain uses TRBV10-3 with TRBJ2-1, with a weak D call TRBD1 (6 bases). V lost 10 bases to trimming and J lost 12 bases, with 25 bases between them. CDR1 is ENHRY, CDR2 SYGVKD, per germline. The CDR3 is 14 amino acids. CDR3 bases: TGTGCCACCCGACAGGACGGAGCGTGGTCGGGGCAGTTCTTC. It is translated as CATRQDGAWSGQFF.

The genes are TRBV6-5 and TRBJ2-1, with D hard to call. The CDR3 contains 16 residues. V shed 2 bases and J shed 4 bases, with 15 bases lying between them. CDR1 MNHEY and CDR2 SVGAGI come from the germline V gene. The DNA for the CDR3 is TGTGCCAGCAGTTACGTCTCCCCAGCCCCGTACAATGAGCAGTTCTTC. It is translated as CASSYVSPAPYNEQFF.

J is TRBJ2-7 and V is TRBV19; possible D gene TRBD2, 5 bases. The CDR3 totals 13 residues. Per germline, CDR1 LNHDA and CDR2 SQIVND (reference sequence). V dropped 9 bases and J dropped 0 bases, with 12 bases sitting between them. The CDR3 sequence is CASQLGSSYEQYF. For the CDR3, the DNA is TGTGCCAGCCAGCTAGGGAGCTCCTACGAGCAGTACTTC.

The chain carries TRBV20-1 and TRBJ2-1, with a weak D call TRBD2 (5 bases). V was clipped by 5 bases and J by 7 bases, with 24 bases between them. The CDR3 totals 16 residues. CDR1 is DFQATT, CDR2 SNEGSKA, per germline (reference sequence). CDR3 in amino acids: CSAPATRSVTPNEQFF. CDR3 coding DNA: TGCAGTGCTCCAGCAACTAGGAGCGTCACTCCAAATGAGCAGTTCTTC.